The present T cell receptor beta chain was sequenced within a study of lymphopenia after photon versus proton radiotherapy. For this clone: The antigen remains unidentified.

V shed 5 bases and J shed 4 bases, with 11 bases lying between them. The germline V gene encodes CDR1 SGHTA and CDR2 FQGNSA. This CDR3 region has 13 residues. Whole-study results and caveats: Under photons, naive T cells and diversity fell while effector/memory populations rose. Post-nadir diversity loss with photons came from oligoclonal expansion, particularly CD8+ Temra cells.

The method was immunoSEQ multiplex PCR; TCRdb's version includes in-frame clones alone and lacks a portion of them. Of 53,000 or so clones listed, around 82% are singletons. Sequenced here: peripheral blood, sampled from a patient treated with photon-based radiotherapy. The source is a man aged 50 to 59 with gastric cancer. The genes are TRBV7-2 and TRBJ1-2; no reliable D call. In DNA, the CDR3 is TGTGCCAGCAGCCCCGAGCGGTCCTATGGCTACACCTTC. Its protein is CASSPERSYGYTF.